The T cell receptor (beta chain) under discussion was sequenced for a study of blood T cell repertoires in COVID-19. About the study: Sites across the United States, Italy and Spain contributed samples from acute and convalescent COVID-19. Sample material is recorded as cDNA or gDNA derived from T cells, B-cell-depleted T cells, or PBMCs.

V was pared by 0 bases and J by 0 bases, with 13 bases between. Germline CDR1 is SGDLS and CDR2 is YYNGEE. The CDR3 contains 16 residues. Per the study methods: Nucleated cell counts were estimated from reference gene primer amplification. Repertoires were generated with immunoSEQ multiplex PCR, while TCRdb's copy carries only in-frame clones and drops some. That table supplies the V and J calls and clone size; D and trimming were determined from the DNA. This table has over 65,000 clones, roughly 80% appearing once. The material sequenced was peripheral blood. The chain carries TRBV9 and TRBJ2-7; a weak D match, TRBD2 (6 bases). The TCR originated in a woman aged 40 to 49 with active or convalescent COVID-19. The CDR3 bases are TGTGCCAGCAGCGTAGGTCCGGCGGGGCTCTCCTACGAGCAGTACTTC. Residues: CASSVGPAGLSYEQYF.